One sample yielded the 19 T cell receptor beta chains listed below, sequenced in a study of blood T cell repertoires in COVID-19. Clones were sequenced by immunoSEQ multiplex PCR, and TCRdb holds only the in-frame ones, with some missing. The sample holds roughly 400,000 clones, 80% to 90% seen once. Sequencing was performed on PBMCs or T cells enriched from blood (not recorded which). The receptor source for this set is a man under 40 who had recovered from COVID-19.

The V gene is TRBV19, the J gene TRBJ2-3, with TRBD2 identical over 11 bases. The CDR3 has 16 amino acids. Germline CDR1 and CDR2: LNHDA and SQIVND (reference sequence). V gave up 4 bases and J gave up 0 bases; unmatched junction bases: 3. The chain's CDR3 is CASSRGLADSTDTQYF. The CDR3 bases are TGTGCCAGTAGTAGGGGACTAGCGGATAGCACAGATACGCAGTATTTT. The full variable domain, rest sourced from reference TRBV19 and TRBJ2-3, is DGGITQSPKYLFRKEGQNVTLSCEQNLNHDAMYWYRQDPGQGLRLIYYSQIVNDFQKGDIAEGYSVSREKKESFPLTVTSAQKNPTAFYLCASSRGLADSTDTQYFGPGTRLTVL.

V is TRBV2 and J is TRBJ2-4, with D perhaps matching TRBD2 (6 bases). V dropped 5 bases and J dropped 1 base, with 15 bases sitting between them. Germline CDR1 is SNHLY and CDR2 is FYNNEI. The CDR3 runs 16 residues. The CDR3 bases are TGTGCCAGCAGTTACAGCGGGCCTATGGCCAAAAACATTCAGTACTTC. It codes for CASSYSGPMAKNIQYF.

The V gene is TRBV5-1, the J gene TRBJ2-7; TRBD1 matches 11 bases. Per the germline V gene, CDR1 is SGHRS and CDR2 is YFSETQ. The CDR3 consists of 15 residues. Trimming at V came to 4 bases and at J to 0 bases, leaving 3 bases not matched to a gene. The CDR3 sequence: CASSNGQGASYEQYF. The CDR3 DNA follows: TGCGCCAGCAGCAACGGACAGGGGGCCTCCTACGAGCAGTACTTC.

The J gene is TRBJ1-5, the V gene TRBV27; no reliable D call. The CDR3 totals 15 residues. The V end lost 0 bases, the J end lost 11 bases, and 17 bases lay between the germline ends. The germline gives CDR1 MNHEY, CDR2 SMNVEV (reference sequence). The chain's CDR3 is CASSLSSSLLFAQHF. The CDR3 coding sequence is TGTGCCAGCAGTTTATCGTCCAGTCTCCTTTTTGCCCAGCATTTT.

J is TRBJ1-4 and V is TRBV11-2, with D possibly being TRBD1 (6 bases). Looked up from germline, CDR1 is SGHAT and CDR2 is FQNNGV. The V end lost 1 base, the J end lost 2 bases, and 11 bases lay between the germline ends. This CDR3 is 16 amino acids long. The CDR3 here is CASSLGPGATNEKLFF. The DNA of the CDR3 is TGTGCCAGCAGCTTAGGGCCAGGGGCCACTAATGAAAAACTGTTTTTT. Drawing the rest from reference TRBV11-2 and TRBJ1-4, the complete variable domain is EAGVAQSPRYKIIEKRQSVAFWCNPISGHATLYWYQQILGQGPKLLIQFQNNGVVDDSQLPKDRFSAERLKGVDSTLKIQPAKLEDSAVYLCASSLGPGATNEKLFFGSGTQLSVL.

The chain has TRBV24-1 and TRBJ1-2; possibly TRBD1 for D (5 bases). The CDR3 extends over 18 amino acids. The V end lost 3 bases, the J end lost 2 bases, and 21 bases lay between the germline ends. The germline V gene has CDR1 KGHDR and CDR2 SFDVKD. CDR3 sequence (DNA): TGTGCCACCAGTGATCCACAAGTACTCGACAGTCTGAACTATGGCTACACCTTC. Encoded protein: CATSDPQVLDSLNYGYTF.

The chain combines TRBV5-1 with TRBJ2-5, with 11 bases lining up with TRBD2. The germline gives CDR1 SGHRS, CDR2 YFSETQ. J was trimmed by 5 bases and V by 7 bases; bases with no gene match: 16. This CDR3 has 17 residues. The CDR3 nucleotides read TGCGCCAGCGGTTCCGGGACTAGCGGATGGGCGAGGGAGACCCAGTACTTC. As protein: CASGSGTSGWARETQYF.

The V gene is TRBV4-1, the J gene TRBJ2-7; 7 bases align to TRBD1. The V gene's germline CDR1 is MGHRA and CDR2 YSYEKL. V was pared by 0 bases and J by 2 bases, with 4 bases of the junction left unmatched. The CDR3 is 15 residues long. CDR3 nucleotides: TGCGCCAGCAGCCAAGATCGACAGGGTCCCTACGAGCAGTACTTC. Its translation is CASSQDRQGPYEQYF.

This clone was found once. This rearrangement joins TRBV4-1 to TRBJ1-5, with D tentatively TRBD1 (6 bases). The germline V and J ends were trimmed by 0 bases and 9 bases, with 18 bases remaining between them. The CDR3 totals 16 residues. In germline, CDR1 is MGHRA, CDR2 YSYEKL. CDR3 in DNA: TGCGCCAGCAGCCAAGATCAGGGGCCAATCACCTCGCCCCAGCATTTT. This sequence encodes CASSQDQGPITSPQHF.

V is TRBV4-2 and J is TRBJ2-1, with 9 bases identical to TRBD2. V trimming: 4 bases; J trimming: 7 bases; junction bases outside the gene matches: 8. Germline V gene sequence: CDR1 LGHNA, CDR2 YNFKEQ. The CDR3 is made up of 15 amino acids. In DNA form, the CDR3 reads TGTGCCAGCAGCCCCGAGGGCGCGGGAGGGAATGAGCAGTTCTTC. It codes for CASSPEGAGGNEQFF.

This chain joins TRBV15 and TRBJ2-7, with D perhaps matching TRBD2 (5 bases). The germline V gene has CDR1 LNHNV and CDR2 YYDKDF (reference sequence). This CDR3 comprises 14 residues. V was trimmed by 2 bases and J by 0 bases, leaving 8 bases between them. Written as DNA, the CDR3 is TGTGCCACCAGCAGAACCGGGAACTCCTACGAGCAGTACTTC. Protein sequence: CATSRTGNSYEQYF.

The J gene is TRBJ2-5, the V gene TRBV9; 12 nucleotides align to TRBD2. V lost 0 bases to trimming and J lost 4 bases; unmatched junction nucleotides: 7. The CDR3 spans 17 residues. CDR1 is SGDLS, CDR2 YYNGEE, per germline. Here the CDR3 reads CASSVAASGRAAETQYF. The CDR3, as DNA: TGTGCCAGCAGCGTAGCGGCTAGCGGGAGGGCAGCAGAGACCCAGTACTTC.

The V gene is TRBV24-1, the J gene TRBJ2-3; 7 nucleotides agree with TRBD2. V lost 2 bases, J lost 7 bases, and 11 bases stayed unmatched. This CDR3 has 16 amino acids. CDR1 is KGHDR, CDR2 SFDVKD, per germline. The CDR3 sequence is CATSDWEAGNSYTQYF. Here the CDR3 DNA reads TGTGCCACCAGTGATTGGGAAGCGGGAAATTCTTATACGCAGTATTTT.

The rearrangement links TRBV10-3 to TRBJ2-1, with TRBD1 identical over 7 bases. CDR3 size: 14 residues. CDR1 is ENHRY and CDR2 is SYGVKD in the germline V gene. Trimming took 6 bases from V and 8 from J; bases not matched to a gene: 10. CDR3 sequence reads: CAIRPQGVMYEQFF. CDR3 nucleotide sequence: TGTGCCATCAGGCCCCAGGGGGTGATGTATGAGCAGTTCTTC.

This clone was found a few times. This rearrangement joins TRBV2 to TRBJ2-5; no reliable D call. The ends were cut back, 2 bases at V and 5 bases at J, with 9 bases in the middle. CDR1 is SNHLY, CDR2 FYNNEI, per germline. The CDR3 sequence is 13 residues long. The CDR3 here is CASSELELETQYF. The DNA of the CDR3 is TGTGCCAGCAGTGAACTGGAGCTCGAGACCCAGTACTTC.

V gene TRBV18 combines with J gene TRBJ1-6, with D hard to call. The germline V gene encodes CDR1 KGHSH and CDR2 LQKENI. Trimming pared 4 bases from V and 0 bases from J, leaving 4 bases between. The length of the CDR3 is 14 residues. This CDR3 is CASSRSSYNSPLHF. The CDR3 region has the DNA TGTGCCAGCTCACGGAGCTCCTATAATTCACCCCTCCACTTT. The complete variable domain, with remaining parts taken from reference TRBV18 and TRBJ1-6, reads NAGVMQNPRHLVRRRGQEARLRCSPMKGHSHVYWYRQLPEEGLKFMVYLQKENIIDESGMPKERFSAEFPKEGPSILRIQQVVRGDSAAYFCASSRSSYNSPLHFGNGTRLTVT.

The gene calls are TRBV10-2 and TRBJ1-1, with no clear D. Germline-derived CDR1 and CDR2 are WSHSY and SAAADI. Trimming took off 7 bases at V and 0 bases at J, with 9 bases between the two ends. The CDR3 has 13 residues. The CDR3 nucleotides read TGCGCCAGCATGCGTAGCTTGAACACTGAAGCTTTCTTT. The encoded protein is CASMRSLNTEAFF.

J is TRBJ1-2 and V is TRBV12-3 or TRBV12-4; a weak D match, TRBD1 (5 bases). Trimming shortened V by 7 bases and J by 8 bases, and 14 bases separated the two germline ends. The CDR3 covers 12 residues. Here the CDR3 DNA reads TGTGCCAGCACAATGGGGCTCGGAGGCTACACCTTC. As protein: CASTMGLGGYTF.

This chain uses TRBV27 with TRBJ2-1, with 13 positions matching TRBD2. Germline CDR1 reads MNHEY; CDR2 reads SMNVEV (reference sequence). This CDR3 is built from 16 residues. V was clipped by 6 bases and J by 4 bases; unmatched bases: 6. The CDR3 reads CASSDGTSGKYNEQFF. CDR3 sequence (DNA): TGTGCCAGCAGCGACGGGACTAGCGGGAAGTACAATGAGCAGTTCTTC.